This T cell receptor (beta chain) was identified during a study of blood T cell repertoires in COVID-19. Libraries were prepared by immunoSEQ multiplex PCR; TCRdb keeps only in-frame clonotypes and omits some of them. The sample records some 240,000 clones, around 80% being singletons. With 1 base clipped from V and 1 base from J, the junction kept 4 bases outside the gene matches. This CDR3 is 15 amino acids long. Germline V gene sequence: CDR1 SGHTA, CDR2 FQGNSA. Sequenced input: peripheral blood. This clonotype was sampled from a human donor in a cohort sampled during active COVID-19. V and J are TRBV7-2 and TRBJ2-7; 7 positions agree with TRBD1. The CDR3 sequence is CASSLGWDRSYEQYF. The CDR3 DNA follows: TGTGCCAGCAGCTTAGGTTGGGACAGATCCTACGAGCAGTACTTC.